The 10 T cell receptor beta chains below come from one sample, sequenced in a study of control samples from healthy donors and cancer patients. Profiling relied on immunoSEQ multiplex PCR, and the TCRdb table lists in-frame clones only, not all of them. The sample has roughly 180,000 clones; 90% to 95% are singletons. The sample was blood. Every receptor here comes from a woman aged 18-29 years in good health.

This sequence joins TRBV19 and TRBJ1-1, with 7 bases identical to TRBD1. Germline V CDR1 and CDR2: LNHDA, SQIVND (reference sequence). The CDR3 is 17 amino acids. V shed 5 bases and J 6 bases; nucleotides not matched to a gene: 18. The CDR3 loop reads CASSSPDSWDRGSEAFF. CDR3 DNA sequence: TGTGCCAGTAGTTCCCCTGATTCGTGGGACAGAGGATCTGAAGCTTTCTTT. The full variable domain, with the rest looked up from reference TRBV19 and TRBJ1-1, is DGGITQSPKYLFRKEGQNVTLSCEQNLNHDAMYWYRQDPGQGLRLIYYSQIVNDFQKGDIAEGYSVSREKKESFPLTVTSAQKNPTAFYLCASSSPDSWDRGSEAFFGQGTRLTVV.

This sequence joins TRBV11-2 and TRBJ1-5; TRBD1 might be the D (5 bases). V lost 1 base to trimming and J lost 7 bases, with 8 bases between them. CDR3 length: 13 residues. Germline CDR1 SGHAT, CDR2 FQNNGV. Here the CDR3 reads CASSLGGMQPQHF. CDR3 DNA: TGTGCCAGCAGCTTAGGGGGGATGCAGCCCCAGCATTTT.

V and J are TRBV5-1 and TRBJ2-3, with 7 positions matching TRBD2. After removal of 3 bases from V and 5 bases from J, the junction contained 3 bases not matched to a gene. Germline V gives CDR1 SGHRS, CDR2 YFSETQ. CDR3 length: 13 amino acids. CDR3 sequence (DNA): TGCGCCAGCAGCTCGTGGGAGGGAGATACGCAGTATTTT. It specifies CASSSWEGDTQYF.

The chain employs TRBV6-1 and TRBJ1-6; D unresolved. The CDR3 covers 17 residues. V was shortened by 3 bases and J by 7 bases, with 19 bases between the two germline ends. Looked up from germline, CDR1 is MNHNS and CDR2 is SASEGT. CDR3 DNA: TGTGCCAGCAGTGATTTAAGGGTAAAACAGAGGAATTCACCCCTCCACTTT. The encoded protein is CASSDLRVKQRNSPLHF.

This chain joins TRBV4-1 and TRBJ1-1, with D possibly TRBD1 on 6 matching bases. In germline, CDR1 is MGHRA, CDR2 YSYEKL. V dropped 1 base and J dropped 0 bases, with 9 bases sitting between them. This CDR3 region has 15 residues. The CDR3 sequence is CASSQAGTMNTEAFF. The CDR3 coding sequence is TGCGCCAGCAGCCAAGCAGGGACAATGAACACTGAAGCTTTCTTT.

The chain recombines TRBV5-6 with TRBJ1-2, with D maybe TRBD1 (6 bases). Germline V gene data show CDR1 as SGHDT and CDR2 as YYEEEE. The CDR3 covers 13 residues. The V end lost 2 bases, the J end lost 6 bases, and 11 bases lay between the germline ends. The CDR3 loop is CASSFGGLHGYTF. In DNA form, the CDR3 reads TGTGCCAGCAGCTTTGGGGGGCTTCATGGCTACACCTTC.

The J gene is TRBJ1-2, the V gene TRBV5-1; maybe TRBD1 (5 bases). CDR3 size: 13 residues. CDR1 and CDR2 (germline): SGHRS, YFSETQ. With 1 base removed from V and 5 bases from J, the gap between germline ends came to 9 bases. The chain's CDR3 is CASSLPGGYGYTF. In nucleotides, the CDR3 is TGCGCCAGCAGCTTGCCTGGGGGTTATGGCTACACCTTC.

The rearrangement links TRBV27 to TRBJ2-7; 9 bases agree with TRBD1. There are 15 residues in the CDR3. Germline values: CDR1 MNHEY, CDR2 SMNVEV (reference sequence). The junction had 11 bases not matched to a gene; V was cut back by 5 bases and J by 6 bases. The CDR3 nucleotides read TGTGCCAGCAGTAGAAACAGGGGGCGCCCGGGCGAGCAGTACTTC. Amino acids: CASSRNRGRPGEQYF.

The chain combines TRBV29-1 with TRBJ2-1, with TRBD2 matching over 7 bases. There are 13 residues in the CDR3. Germline V CDR1 and CDR2: SQVTM, ANQGSEA. Trimming took 5 bases from V and 4 from J; bases not matched to a gene: 5. CDR3 residues: CSVSPSGYNEQFF. In DNA, the CDR3 is TGCAGCGTTTCCCCTAGCGGATACAATGAGCAGTTCTTC.

The V and J genes are TRBV5-1 and TRBJ2-3; D is uncertain. Germline CDR1 is SGHRS and CDR2 is YFSETQ. V gave up 4 bases and J gave up 2 bases, with 5 bases separating them. The CDR3 contains 12 residues. The CDR3 DNA is TGCGCCAGCAGCCGAACCACAGATACGCAGTATTTT. It translates to CASSRTTDTQYF.